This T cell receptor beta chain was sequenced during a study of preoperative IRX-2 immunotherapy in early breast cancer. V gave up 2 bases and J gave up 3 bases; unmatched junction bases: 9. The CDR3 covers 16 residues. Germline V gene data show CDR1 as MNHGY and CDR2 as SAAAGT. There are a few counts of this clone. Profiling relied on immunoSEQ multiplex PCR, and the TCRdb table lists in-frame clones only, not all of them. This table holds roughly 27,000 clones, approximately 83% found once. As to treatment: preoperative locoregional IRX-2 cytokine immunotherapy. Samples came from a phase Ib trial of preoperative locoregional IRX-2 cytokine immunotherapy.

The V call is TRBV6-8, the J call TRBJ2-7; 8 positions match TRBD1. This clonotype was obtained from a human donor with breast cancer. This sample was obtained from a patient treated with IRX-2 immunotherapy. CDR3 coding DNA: TGTGCCAGCAGTTACGGGGCCAGGGGGCCCCTCTACGAGCAGTACTTC. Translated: CASSYGARGPLYEQYF.